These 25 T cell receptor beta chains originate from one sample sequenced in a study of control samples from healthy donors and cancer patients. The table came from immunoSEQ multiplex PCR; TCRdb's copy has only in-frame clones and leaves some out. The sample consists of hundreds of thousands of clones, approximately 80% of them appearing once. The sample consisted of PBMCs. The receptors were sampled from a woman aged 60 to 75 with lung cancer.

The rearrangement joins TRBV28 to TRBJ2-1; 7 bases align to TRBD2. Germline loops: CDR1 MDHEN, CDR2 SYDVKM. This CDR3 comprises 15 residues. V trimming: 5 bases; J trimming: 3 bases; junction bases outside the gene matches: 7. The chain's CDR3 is CASSPLGGSYNEQFF. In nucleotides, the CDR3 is TGTGCCAGCAGTCCTTTGGGCGGGAGCTACAATGAGCAGTTCTTC. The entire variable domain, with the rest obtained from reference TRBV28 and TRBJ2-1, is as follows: DVKVTQSSRYLVKRTGEKVFLECVQDMDHENMFWYRQDPGLGLRLIYFSYDVKMKEKGDIPEGYSVSREKKERFSLILESASTNQTSMYLCASSPLGGSYNEQFFGPGTRLTVL.

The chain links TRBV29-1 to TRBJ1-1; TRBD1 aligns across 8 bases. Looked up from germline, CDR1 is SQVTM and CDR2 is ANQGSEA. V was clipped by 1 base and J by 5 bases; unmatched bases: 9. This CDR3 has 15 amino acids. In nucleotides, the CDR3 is TGCAGCGTTGAAGGGACAGGGTCCGTGAGGACTGAAGCTTTCTTT. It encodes CSVEGTGSVRTEAFF.

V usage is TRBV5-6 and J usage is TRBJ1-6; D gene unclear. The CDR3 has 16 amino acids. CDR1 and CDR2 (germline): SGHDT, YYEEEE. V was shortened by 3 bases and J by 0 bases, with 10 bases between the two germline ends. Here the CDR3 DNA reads TGTGCCAGCAGCTCCTCCGGCAGCTCCTATAATTCACCCCTCCACTTT. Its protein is CASSSSGSSYNSPLHF.

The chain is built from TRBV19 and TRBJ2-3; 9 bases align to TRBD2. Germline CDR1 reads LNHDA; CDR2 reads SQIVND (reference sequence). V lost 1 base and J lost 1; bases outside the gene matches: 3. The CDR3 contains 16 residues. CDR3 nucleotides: TGTGCCAGTAGTATAGTTAGGACTAGCGGCACAGATACGCAGTATTTT. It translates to CASSIVRTSGTDTQYF.

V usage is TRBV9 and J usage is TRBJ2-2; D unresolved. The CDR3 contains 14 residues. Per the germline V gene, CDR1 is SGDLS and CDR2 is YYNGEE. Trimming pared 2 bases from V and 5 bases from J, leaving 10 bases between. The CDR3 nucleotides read TGTGCCAGCAGCGTTGGCCCAGAGACCGGGGAGCTGTTTTTT. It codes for CASSVGPETGELFF.

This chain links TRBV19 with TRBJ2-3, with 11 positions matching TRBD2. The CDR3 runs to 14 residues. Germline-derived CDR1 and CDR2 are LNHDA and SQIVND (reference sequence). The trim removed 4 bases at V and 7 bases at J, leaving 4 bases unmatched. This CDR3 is CASSSSSGGHTQYF. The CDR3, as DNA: TGTGCCAGTAGTAGTTCTAGCGGGGGGCATACGCAGTATTTT.

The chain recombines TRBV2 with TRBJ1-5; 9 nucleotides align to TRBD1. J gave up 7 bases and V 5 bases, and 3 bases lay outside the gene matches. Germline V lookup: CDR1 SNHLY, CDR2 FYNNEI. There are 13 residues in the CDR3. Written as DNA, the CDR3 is TGTGCCAGCAGTCTCGGACAGGGGCAGCCCCAGCATTTT. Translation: CASSLGQGQPQHF. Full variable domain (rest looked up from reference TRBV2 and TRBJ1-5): EPEVTQTPSHQVTQMGQEVILRCVPISNHLYFYWYRQILGQKVEFLVSFYNNEISEKSEIFDDQFSVERPDGSNFTLKIRSTKLEDSAMYFCASSLGQGQPQHFGDGTRLSIL.

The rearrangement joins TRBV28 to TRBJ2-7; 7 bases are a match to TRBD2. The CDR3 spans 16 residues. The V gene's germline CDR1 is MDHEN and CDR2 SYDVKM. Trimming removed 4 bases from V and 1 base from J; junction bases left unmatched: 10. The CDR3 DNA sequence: TGTGCCAGCAGTTCCCCGGAACTAGCGACGTCCTACGAGCAGTACTTC. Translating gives CASSSPELATSYEQYF.

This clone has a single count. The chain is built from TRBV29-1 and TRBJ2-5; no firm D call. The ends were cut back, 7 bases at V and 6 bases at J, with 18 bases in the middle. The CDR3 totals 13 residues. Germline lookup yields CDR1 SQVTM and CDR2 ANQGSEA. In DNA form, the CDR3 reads TGCAGCGCTGACCCTGATCCCCTAAAGACCCAGTACTTC. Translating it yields CSADPDPLKTQYF.

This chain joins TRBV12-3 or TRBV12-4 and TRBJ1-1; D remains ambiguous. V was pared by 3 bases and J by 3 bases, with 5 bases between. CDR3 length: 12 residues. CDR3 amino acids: CASSFWYTEAFF. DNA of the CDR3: TGTGCCAGCAGTTTCTGGTACACTGAAGCTTTCTTT.

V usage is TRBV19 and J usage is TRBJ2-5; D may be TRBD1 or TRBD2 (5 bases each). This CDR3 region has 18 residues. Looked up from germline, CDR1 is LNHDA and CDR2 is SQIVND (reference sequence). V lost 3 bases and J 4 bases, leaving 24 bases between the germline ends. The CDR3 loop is CASSIGSGQLSSGETQYF. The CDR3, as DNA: TGTGCCAGTAGTATCGGGTCGGGGCAGCTCTCGTCTGGAGAGACCCAGTACTTC.

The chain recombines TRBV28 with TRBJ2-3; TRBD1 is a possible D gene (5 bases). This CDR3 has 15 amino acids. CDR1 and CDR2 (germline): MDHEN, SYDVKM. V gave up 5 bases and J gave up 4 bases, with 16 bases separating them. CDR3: CASSQGLPGADTQYF. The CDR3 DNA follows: TGTGCCAGCAGTCAGGGTCTACCCGGCGCAGATACGCAGTATTTT. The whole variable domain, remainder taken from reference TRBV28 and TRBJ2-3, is DVKVTQSSRYLVKRTGEKVFLECVQDMDHENMFWYRQDPGLGLRLIYFSYDVKMKEKGDIPEGYSVSREKKERFSLILESASTNQTSMYLCASSQGLPGADTQYFGPGTRLTVL.

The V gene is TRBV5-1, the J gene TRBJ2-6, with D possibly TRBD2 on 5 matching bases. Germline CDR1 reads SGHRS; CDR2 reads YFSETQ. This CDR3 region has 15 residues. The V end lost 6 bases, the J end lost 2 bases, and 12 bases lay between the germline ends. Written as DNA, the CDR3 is TGCGCCAGCAAAGCGGTTGGCACTGGGGCCAACGTCCTGACTTTC. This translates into CASKAVGTGANVLTF.

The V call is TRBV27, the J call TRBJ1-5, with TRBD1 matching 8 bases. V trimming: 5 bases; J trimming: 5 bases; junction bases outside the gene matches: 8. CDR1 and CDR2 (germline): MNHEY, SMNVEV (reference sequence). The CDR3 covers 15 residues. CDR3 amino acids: CASSPLGQEYQPQHF. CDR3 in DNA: TGTGCCAGCAGTCCCTTGGGACAGGAGTATCAGCCCCAGCATTTT.

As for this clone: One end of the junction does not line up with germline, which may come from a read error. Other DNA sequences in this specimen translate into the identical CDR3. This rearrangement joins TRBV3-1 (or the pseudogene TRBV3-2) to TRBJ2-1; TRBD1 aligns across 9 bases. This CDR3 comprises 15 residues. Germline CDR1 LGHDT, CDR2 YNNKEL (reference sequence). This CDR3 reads CASSQDGTGLYEQFF. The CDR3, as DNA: TGTGCTAGCAGCCAAGATGGGACAGGGCTCTATGAGCAGTTCTTC.

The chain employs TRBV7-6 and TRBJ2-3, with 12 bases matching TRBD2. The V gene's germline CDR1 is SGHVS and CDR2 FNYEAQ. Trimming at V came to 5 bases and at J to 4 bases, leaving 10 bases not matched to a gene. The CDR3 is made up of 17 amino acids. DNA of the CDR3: TGTGCCAGCAGCCCCGTTCTAGCGGGGGGGCCCCCAGATACGCAGTATTTT. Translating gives CASSPVLAGGPPDTQYF.

The CDR3, as DNA: TGTGCCAGCAGCTTCAATCAGGGGGTCTCTGGAAACACCATATATTTT. Translated, it gives CASSFNQGVSGNTIYF. V usage is TRBV7-8 and J usage is TRBJ1-3; TRBD1 matches at 7 bases. The V gene's germline CDR1 is SGHVS and CDR2 FQNEAQ. Losses at the gene ends were 3 bases for V and 0 bases for J; bases not matched to a gene: 5. The CDR3 is made up of 16 amino acids.

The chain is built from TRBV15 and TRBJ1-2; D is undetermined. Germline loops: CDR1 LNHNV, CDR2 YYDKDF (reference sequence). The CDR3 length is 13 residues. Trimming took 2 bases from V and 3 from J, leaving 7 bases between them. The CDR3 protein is CATSRRPDYGYTF. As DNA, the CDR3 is TGTGCCACCAGCAGACGACCAGACTATGGCTACACCTTC.

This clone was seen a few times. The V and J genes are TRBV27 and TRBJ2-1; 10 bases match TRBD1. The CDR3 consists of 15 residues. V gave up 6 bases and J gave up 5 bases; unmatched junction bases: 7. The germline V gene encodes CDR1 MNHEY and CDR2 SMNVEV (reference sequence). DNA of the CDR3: TGTGCCAGCAGACCCAGGACAGGGGGGAACAATGAGCAGTTCTTC. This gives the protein CASRPRTGGNNEQFF.

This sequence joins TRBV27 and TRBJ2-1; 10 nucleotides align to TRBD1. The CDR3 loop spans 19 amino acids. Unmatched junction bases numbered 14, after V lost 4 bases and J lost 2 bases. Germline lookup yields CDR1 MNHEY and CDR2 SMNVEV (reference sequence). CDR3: CASSSPGGTGDGAYNEQFF. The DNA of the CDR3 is TGTGCCAGCAGTTCCCCTGGGGGGACAGGGGACGGGGCCTACAATGAGCAGTTCTTC.

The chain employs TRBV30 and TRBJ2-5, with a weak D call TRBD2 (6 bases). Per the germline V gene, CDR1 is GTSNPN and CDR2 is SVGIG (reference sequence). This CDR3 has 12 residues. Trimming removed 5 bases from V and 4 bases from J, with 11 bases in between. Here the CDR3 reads CAWSQEGETQYF. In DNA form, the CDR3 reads TGTGCCTGGTCACAGGAGGGAGAGACCCAGTACTTC.

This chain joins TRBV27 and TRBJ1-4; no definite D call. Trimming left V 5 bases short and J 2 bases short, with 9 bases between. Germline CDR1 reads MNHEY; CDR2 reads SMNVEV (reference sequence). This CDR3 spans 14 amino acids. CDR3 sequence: CASSPTPTNEKLFF. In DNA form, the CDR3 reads TGTGCCAGCAGTCCGACACCTACTAATGAAAAACTGTTTTTT.

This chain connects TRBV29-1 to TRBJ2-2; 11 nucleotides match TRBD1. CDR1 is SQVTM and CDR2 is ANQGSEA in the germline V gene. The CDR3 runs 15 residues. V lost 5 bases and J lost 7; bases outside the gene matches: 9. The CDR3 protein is CSVHDPDRGLGELFF. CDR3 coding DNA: TGCAGCGTTCATGATCCGGACAGGGGGCTCGGGGAGCTGTTTTTT.

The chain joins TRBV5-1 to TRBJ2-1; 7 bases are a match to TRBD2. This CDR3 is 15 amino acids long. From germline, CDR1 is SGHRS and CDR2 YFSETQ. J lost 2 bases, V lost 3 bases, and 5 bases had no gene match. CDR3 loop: CASSWSGTTYNEQFF. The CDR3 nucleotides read TGCGCCAGCAGCTGGTCCGGGACTACCTACAATGAGCAGTTCTTC.

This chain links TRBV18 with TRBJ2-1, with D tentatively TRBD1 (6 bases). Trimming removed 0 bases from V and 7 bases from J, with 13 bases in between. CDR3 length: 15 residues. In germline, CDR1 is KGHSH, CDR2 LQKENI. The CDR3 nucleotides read TGTGCCAGCTCACCACCGATGGGGGCAGGTAATGAGCAGTTCTTC. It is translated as CASSPPMGAGNEQFF.